This T cell receptor beta chain derives from a study of technical replicates of blood from a few donors. Data came from immunoSEQ multiplex PCR; TCRdb stores just in-frame clones and leaves some out. The sample holds 84,000 or so clones, approximately 94% seen once. In germline, CDR1 is SNHLY, CDR2 FYNNEI. The trim removed 3 bases at V and 15 bases at J, leaving 7 bases unmatched. The CDR3 has 12 residues. The chain joins TRBV2 to TRBJ2-1, with TRBD2 matching over 8 bases. Sequencing was done on a sample of T cells isolated from PBMCs. This receptor was identified in a human donor in good health. The CDR3 DNA follows: TGTGCCAGCAGTGATGAAGGGACTAGACCGTTCTTC. This translates into CASSDEGTRPFF. The whole variable domain, remainder taken from reference TRBV2 and TRBJ2-1, is EPEVTQTPSHQVTQMGQEVILRCVPISNHLYFYWYRQILGQKVEFLVSFYNNEISEKSEIFDDQFSVERPDGSNFTLKIRSTKLEDSAMYFCASSDEGTRPFFGPGTRLTVL.